This T cell receptor (beta chain) derives from a study of shared clonotypes between healthy human individuals. All participating donors were Caucasian adults from Nashville, Tennessee. Trimming pared 4 bases from V and 5 bases from J, leaving 12 bases between. CDR1 is SGHNT, CDR2 YYREEE, per germline (reference sequence). The CDR3 extends over 13 amino acids. Researchers sequenced unsorted PBMC DNA using ten immunoSEQ deep assay plates. Original handling: There were no quality scores in the junction-only immunoSEQ sequences, so filtering differed. The protocol was immunoSEQ multiplex PCR, while the TCRdb copy is restricted to in-frame clones and leaves out a portion. The DNA was the basis for D and trimming; V, J and clone size are from that table. The table has approximately 470,000 clones, roughly 80% seen once; the top ten hold roughly an eighth.

The sequenced material came from PBMCs. V gene TRBV5-4 combines with J gene TRBJ2-5; D unclear. The receptor was derived from a woman aged 35 to 49 in good health. Some clones in this sample may be carry-over from other donors' samples. DNA of the CDR3: TGTGCCAGCAGCCTGGTCCCTGGGGAGACCCAGTACTTC. Encoded protein: CASSLVPGETQYF.